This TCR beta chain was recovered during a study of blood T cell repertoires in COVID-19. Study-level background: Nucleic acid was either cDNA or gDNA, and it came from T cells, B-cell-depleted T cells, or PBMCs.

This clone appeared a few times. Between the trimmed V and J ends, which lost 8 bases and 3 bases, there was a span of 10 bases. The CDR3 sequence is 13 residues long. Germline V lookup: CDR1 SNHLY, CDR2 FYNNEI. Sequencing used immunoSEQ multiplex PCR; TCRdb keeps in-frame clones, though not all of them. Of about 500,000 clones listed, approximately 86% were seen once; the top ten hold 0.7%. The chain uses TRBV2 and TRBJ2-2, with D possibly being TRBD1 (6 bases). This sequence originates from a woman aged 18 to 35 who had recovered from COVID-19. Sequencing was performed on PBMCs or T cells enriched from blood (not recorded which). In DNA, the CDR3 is TGTGCCAGCCAGGGGTCGTACACCGGGGAGCTGTTTTTT. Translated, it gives CASQGSYTGELFF.